Included here is one TCR beta chain sequence, with context. The antigen remains undetermined. Blood sampling was done at baseline, cycle 4 day 1, and cycle 7 day 1. The data are from a study of OX40 agonist ivuxolimab in advanced cancers. Background on the study: Dose-escalation cases comprised hepatocellular carcinoma, melanoma, renal cell or head and neck cancer. Study outcomes and limitations: CD4+ and CD8+ T cells in blood underwent clonal expansion by week 6 at 0.1 to 3.0 mg/kg. Also showing low normalized T-cell clonal expansion were some of the nonresponders.

TCRdb keeps only in-frame clones here, not all; method: immunoSEQ multiplex PCR. The sample records about 130,000 clones, about 93% being singletons. This CDR3 is 17 amino acids long. Germline V CDR1 and CDR2: LGHNT, FRNRAP. The V gene lost 0 bases and the J gene lost 2 bases, with 16 bases spanning the gap. J is TRBJ1-1 and V is TRBV12-5, with a weak D call TRBD1 (5 bases). This sequence was found in an adult with an advanced solid tumor such as melanoma, head and neck, liver or kidney cancer. The sequenced sample was CD4+ or CD8+ T cells sorted from blood, obtained in a trial of the OX40 agonist ivuxolimab. The CDR3 bases are TGTGCTAGTGGTTTGGTACGAGTGGTTGGGGCCAACACTGAAGCTTTCTTT. Translation: CASGLVRVVGANTEAFF.